These 12 T cell receptor beta chains were sequenced from one sample in a study of shared clonotypes between healthy human individuals. Assay: immunoSEQ multiplex PCR; the TCRdb copy retains only in-frame clones and omits some. The sample contains about 1.1 million clones, around 78% of which appear only once. The sample taken for sequencing was memory CD4+ T cells from PBMCs. Subset here: CD45RA-negative fraction. Receptors were obtained from a man aged 18 to 35 in good health. Some clones in this sample may be carry-over from other donors' samples.

The chain carries TRBV5-4 and TRBJ2-4, with 10 nucleotides matching TRBD2. J was trimmed by 7 bases and V by 3 bases; bases with no gene match: 7. The CDR3 runs to 15 residues. CDR1 and CDR2 (germline): SGHNT, YYREEE (reference sequence). As DNA, the CDR3 is TGTGCCAGCAGCTACGGACTAGCGGACACTAACATTCAGTACTTC. It yields the protein CASSYGLADTNIQYF.

The chain joins TRBV9 to TRBJ2-7; no clear D gene. Germline lookup yields CDR1 SGDLS and CDR2 YYNGEE. The germline V and J ends were trimmed by 3 bases and 2 bases, with 12 bases remaining between them. The CDR3 has 14 amino acids. This CDR3 is CASSERHSTYEQYF. For the CDR3, the DNA is TGTGCCAGCAGCGAGAGGCACTCAACCTACGAGCAGTACTTC.

This clone appeared once. The chain employs TRBV11-2 and TRBJ2-7; D is undetermined. CDR1 is SGHAT, CDR2 FQNNGV, per germline. This CDR3 comprises 14 residues. Trimming cost V 2 bases and J 4 bases, with 12 bases left between them. The CDR3 loop reads CASSLTSSAYEQYF. The CDR3 nucleotides read TGTGCCAGCAGCTTAACCAGCTCCGCATACGAGCAGTACTTC.

This clone was picked up a small number of times. The V and J genes are TRBV7-2 and TRBJ1-3; D gene ambiguous. The CDR3 runs to 17 residues. In germline, CDR1 is SGHTA, CDR2 FQGNSA. V was trimmed by 1 base and J by 0 bases, leaving 13 bases between them. DNA of the CDR3: TGTGCCAGCAGCTTAGTGGGCAACCTACCCTCTGGAAACACCATATATTTT. Amino acids: CASSLVGNLPSGNTIYF.

This chain joins TRBV7-3 and TRBJ2-1, with D maybe TRBD1 (6 bases). CDR1 is SGHTA, CDR2 FQGTGA, per germline. Trimming removed 5 bases at V and 8 bases at J, with 13 bases between. This CDR3 is 13 amino acids long. DNA of the CDR3: TGTGCCAGCAGCGCCTACCAGGGGCATGAGCAGTTCTTC. Translation: CASSAYQGHEQFF.

V is TRBV7-2 and J is TRBJ2-7, with 7 positions matching TRBD1. Germline loops: CDR1 SGHTA, CDR2 FQGNSA. CDR3 length: 14 amino acids. V lost 5 bases and J lost 3; bases outside the gene matches: 7. CDR3 sequence: CASSHADRSYEQYF. The DNA of the CDR3 is TGTGCCAGCAGCCACGCGGACAGGAGCTACGAGCAGTACTTC. The entire variable domain, with the rest obtained from reference TRBV7-2 and TRBJ2-7, is as follows: GAGVSQSPSNKVTEKGKDVELRCDPISGHTALYWYRQSLGQGLEFLIYFQGNSAPDKSGLPSDRFSAERTGGSVSTLTIQRTQQEDSAVYLCASSHADRSYEQYFGPGTRLTVT.

V gene TRBV6-6 combines with J gene TRBJ1-4; D perhaps matches TRBD1 (6 bases). V dropped 4 bases and J dropped 8 bases, with 17 bases sitting between them. The CDR3 loop spans 15 amino acids. CDR1 MNHNY and CDR2 SVGAGI come from the germline V gene (reference sequence). The chain's CDR3 is CASSSTSEGGEKLFF. The CDR3 DNA reads TGTGCCAGCAGTTCGACCTCGGAAGGGGGGGAAAAACTGTTTTTT.

The chain links TRBV5-1 to TRBJ2-3; 8 bases align to TRBD2. The CDR3 consists of 17 residues. Germline lookup yields CDR1 SGHRS and CDR2 YFSETQ. V shed 1 base, J shed 1 base, and the junction held 8 bases outside the gene matches. This chain's CDR3 is CASSLLTSGGGTDTQYF. CDR3 DNA sequence: TGCGCCAGCAGCTTGCTTACTAGCGGAGGAGGCACAGATACGCAGTATTTT.

The chain joins TRBV18 to TRBJ2-1, with 10 nucleotides matching TRBD2. J was trimmed by 5 bases and V by 2 bases; bases with no gene match: 9. Germline V gene data show CDR1 as KGHSH and CDR2 as LQKENI. The length of the CDR3 is 17 residues. The CDR3: CASSPRLAGVGDNEQFF. The CDR3 DNA is TGTGCCAGCTCACCAAGGCTAGCGGGAGTGGGTGACAATGAGCAGTTCTTC.

The chain combines TRBV11-3 with TRBJ2-7; D is possibly TRBD1 or TRBD2 (5 bases each). Germline loops: CDR1 SGHNT, CDR2 YENEEA. The CDR3 covers 14 residues. Deletions cut 5 bases from V and 1 base from J, with 12 bases between. DNA for the CDR3: TGTGCCAGCAGCCCTCCCGGGGCGTCCTACGAGCAGTACTTC. This gives the protein CASSPPGASYEQYF. Using reference TRBV11-3 and TRBJ2-7 for the parts outside the CDR3, the full variable domain is EAGVVQSPRYKIIEKKQPVAFWCNPISGHNTLYWYLQNLGQGPELLIRYENEEAVDDSQLPKDRFSAERLKGVDSTLKIQPAELGDSAVYLCASSPPGASYEQYFGPGTRLTVT.

With regard to this clone: With a much larger clone just one base away, this may be a read error. The genes are TRBV19 and TRBJ1-5, with D possibly TRBD1 on 5 matching bases. Trimming took 2 bases from V and 9 from J, leaving 14 bases between them. Germline V gives CDR1 LNHDA, CDR2 SQIVND (reference sequence). The CDR3 loop spans 14 amino acids. CDR3 nucleotide sequence: TGTGCCAGTAGTATACGACAGAAAGGGCGGCCCCAGCATTTT. As protein: CASSIRQKGRPQHF.

The chain is built from TRBV7-3 and TRBJ2-1, with 7 nucleotides matching TRBD2. CDR1 and CDR2 from the germline V gene are SGHTA and FQGTGA. The CDR3 is made up of 16 amino acids. V lost 0 bases and J lost 4; bases outside the gene matches: 6. DNA for the CDR3: TGTGCCAGCAGCTTAACCCTGGGAGCGGGATACAATGAGCAGTTCTTC. Encoded protein: CASSLTLGAGYNEQFF.